The 20 T cell receptor beta chains given below trace back to one sample, sequenced in a study of shared clonotypes between healthy human individuals. Clones were sequenced by immunoSEQ multiplex PCR, and TCRdb holds only the in-frame ones, with some missing. The table has about 1.5 million clones, 95% to 97% seen once. The source material was naive CD4+ T cells sorted from blood. Subset meaning: CD45RA+ positively selected. Receptors originate from a man younger than 45 in good health.

The chain joins TRBV10-1 to TRBJ1-2; no clear D. V was clipped by 2 bases and J by 2 bases, with 6 bases between them. This CDR3 has 13 residues. The germline gives CDR1 WNHNN, CDR2 SYGVQD (reference sequence). The CDR3 sequence: CASSEHTNYGYTF. For the CDR3, the DNA is TGCGCCAGCAGTGAGCACACCAACTATGGCTACACCTTC.

This rearrangement joins TRBV6-1 to TRBJ2-1, with 7 positions matching TRBD1. From germline, CDR1 is MNHNS and CDR2 SASEGT. V shed 1 base, J shed 3 bases, and the junction held 12 bases outside the gene matches. This CDR3 contains 18 residues. For the CDR3, the DNA is TGTGCCAGCAGTGAAGAGGACGTCCGGGACAGTAACTACAATGAGCAGTTCTTC. Protein product: CASSEEDVRDSNYNEQFF.

The chain combines TRBV18 with TRBJ2-1, with D maybe TRBD1 (6 bases). Trimming took 2 bases from V and 10 from J, leaving 18 bases between them. From germline, CDR1 is KGHSH and CDR2 LQKENI. The CDR3 is made up of 15 amino acids. The CDR3 DNA is TGTGCCAGCTCACCATCTGGACAGCAAGCCTCAGAGCAGTTCTTC. Translated, it gives CASSPSGQQASEQFF.

The chain carries TRBV2 and TRBJ2-7; 12 bases align to TRBD2. V was pared by 6 bases and J by 5 bases, with 11 bases of the junction left unmatched. Germline V gene data show CDR1 as SNHLY and CDR2 as FYNNEI. The CDR3 is 16 amino acids. CDR3 DNA sequence: TGTGCCAGCAGCATAGCCCTAGCGGGAGGGCCCCACGAGCAGTACTTC. This codes for CASSIALAGGPHEQYF.

J is TRBJ2-1 and V is TRBV10-2; D is tentatively TRBD1 or TRBD2 (5 bases each). This CDR3 spans 14 amino acids. Germline-derived CDR1 and CDR2 are WSHSY and SAAADI. V dropped 2 bases and J dropped 9 bases, with 14 bases sitting between them. CDR3 DNA: TGCGCCAGCAGTGAGCTATCGGGGCTGGGTGAGCAGTTCTTC. This encodes CASSELSGLGEQFF.

The chain recombines TRBV5-1 with TRBJ2-5; D is undetermined. Trimming stripped 0 bases from V and 5 bases from J, with 11 bases between. The germline CDR1 and CDR2 sequences are SGHRS and YFSETQ. This CDR3 is 14 amino acids long. The CDR3 coding sequence is TGCGCCAGCAGCTTGGAGATGGGTGGGGAGACCCAGTACTTC. The encoded protein is CASSLEMGGETQYF.

This chain joins TRBV7-2 and TRBJ2-7, with 9 nucleotides matching TRBD2. Germline V gene lookup returns CDR1 SGHTA and CDR2 FQGNSA. Trimming removed 1 base from V and 3 bases from J; junction bases left unmatched: 10. CDR3 length: 17 amino acids. The CDR3 nucleotides read TGTGCCAGCAGCTTAGGGTTGGCTAGCGGGATTTTCTACGAGCAGTACTTC. The encoded protein is CASSLGLASGIFYEQYF.

The chain uses TRBV18 and TRBJ2-7, with D possibly being TRBD2 (5 bases). CDR1 is KGHSH, CDR2 LQKENI, per germline. With 3 bases removed from V and 0 bases from J, the gap between germline ends came to 12 bases. The CDR3 is 15 amino acids. CDR3 sequence (DNA): TGTGCCAGCTCACCCTTCCGGGATCCCTCCTACGAGCAGTACTTC. It specifies CASSPFRDPSYEQYF.

The V call is TRBV2, the J call TRBJ1-3; D ambiguous. The CDR3 loop spans 13 amino acids. Germline V gene sequence: CDR1 SNHLY, CDR2 FYNNEI. The V end was cut by 2 bases, the J end by 4 bases, with 6 bases between. The CDR3 DNA reads as TGTGCCAGCAGTGAACGGTCCGGAAACACCATATATTTT. Its translation is CASSERSGNTIYF.

This chain uses TRBV7-7 with TRBJ1-1; D is ambiguous. The V end was cut by 8 bases, the J end by 4 bases, with 14 bases between. Germline V lookup: CDR1 SSHAT, CDR2 FNYEAQ (reference sequence). CDR3 length: 13 amino acids. CDR3 sequence: CASFITRSTEAFF. CDR3 sequence (DNA): TGTGCCAGCTTCATCACCCGCAGCACTGAAGCTTTCTTT.

The gene calls are TRBV11-2 and TRBJ2-5, with unresolved D. The V gene's germline CDR1 is SGHAT and CDR2 FQNNGV. The CDR3 spans 14 residues. V was pared by 4 bases and J by 4 bases, with 13 bases between. CDR3 bases: TGTGCCAGCAGCTACCGAACCCGTGCAGAGACCCAGTACTTC. It specifies CASSYRTRAETQYF.

This rearrangement joins TRBV19 to TRBJ2-3; tentatively, D is TRBD2 (6 bases). V was cut by 4 bases and J by 7 bases, with 18 bases left in between. This CDR3 region has 15 residues. Germline CDR1 and CDR2: LNHDA and SQIVND (reference sequence). The CDR3 sequence is CASSSGGALRNTQYF. As DNA, the CDR3 is TGTGCCAGTAGTAGTGGCGGGGCCCTGAGGAATACGCAGTATTTT.

The CDR3 nucleotides are TGTGCCAGCAAACGGCTAGCGGGAGATCCCGGGGAGCTGTTTTTT. Its translation: CASKRLAGDPGELFF. This rearrangement joins TRBV7-6 to TRBJ2-2, with 10 bases lining up with TRBD2. The CDR3 length is 15 residues. With V trimmed by 7 bases and J by 6 bases, 8 bases remained unmatched. CDR1 is SGHVS, CDR2 FNYEAQ, per germline.

V and J are TRBV5-1 and TRBJ2-7, with a tentative D call TRBD1 (6 bases). In germline, CDR1 is SGHRS, CDR2 YFSETQ. The CDR3 sequence is 13 residues long. Between the trimmed V and J ends, which lost 5 bases and 5 bases, there was a span of 14 bases. In DNA form, the CDR3 reads TGCGCCAGCAGTCCCCGTGGGGGCGACGAGCAGTACTTC. As protein: CASSPRGGDEQYF.

V and J are TRBV2 and TRBJ1-2, with a possible D match to TRBD1 (5 bases). Germline lookup yields CDR1 SNHLY and CDR2 FYNNEI. CDR3 length: 15 residues. V was trimmed by 3 bases and J by 9 bases, leaving 20 bases between them. This CDR3 is CASSDSPQRGSSYTF. In nucleotides, the CDR3 is TGTGCCAGCAGTGATTCTCCGCAGAGGGGTTCTAGCTACACCTTC.

This rearrangement joins TRBV7-9 to TRBJ1-1, with 10 bases matching TRBD1. Germline assignment: CDR1 SEHNR and CDR2 FQNEAQ (reference sequence). Germline trimming cut 3 bases from V and 5 bases from J; bases unmatched to any gene: 6. CDR3 length: 15 amino acids. The CDR3 bases are TGTGCCAGCAGCTTCGATAGGGGACAGGGGACTGAAGCTTTCTTT. It encodes CASSFDRGQGTEAFF.

The chain links TRBV6-1 to TRBJ2-7; no firm D call. Germline CDR1 and CDR2: MNHNS and SASEGT. The CDR3 has 12 amino acids. V lost 0 bases to trimming and J lost 5 bases, with 5 bases between them. The CDR3 region is CASSEAVDEQYF. As DNA, the CDR3 is TGTGCCAGCAGTGAAGCGGTGGACGAGCAGTACTTC.

The rearrangement links TRBV5-1 to TRBJ2-2; 9 bases line up with TRBD1. Germline CDR1 and CDR2: SGHRS and YFSETQ. Trimming removed 4 bases from V and 3 bases from J; junction bases left unmatched: 7. This CDR3 is built from 16 residues. CDR3 residues: CASSPTGGLDTGELFF. CDR3 in DNA: TGCGCCAGCAGCCCCACAGGGGGCTTAGACACCGGGGAGCTGTTTTTT.

Worth noting for this clone: Different DNA sequences within this sample yield the same CDR3. This chain uses TRBV28 with TRBJ2-3; 10 bases are a match to TRBD2. Losses at the gene ends were 9 bases for V and 1 base for J; bases not matched to a gene: 1. Germline loops: CDR1 MDHEN, CDR2 SYDVKM. The CDR3 spans 13 residues. In DNA form, the CDR3 reads TGTGCCAGTGGACTAGCGGGCACAGATACGCAGTATTTT. The encoded protein is CASGLAGTDTQYF.

The chain uses TRBV9 and TRBJ2-1; D might be TRBD1 (6 bases). Trimming shortened V by 1 base and J by 7 bases, and 12 bases separated the two germline ends. Germline V gene lookup returns CDR1 SGDLS and CDR2 YYNGEE. The CDR3 runs to 14 residues. DNA for the CDR3: TGTGCCAGCAGCGTAAGGACAGAGTCAAATGAGCAGTTCTTC. Translating it yields CASSVRTESNEQFF. The full variable domain, rest sourced from reference TRBV9 and TRBJ2-1, is DSGVTQTPKHLITATGQRVTLRCSPRSGDLSVYWYQQSLDQGLQFLIQYYNGEERAKGNILERFSAQQFPDLHSELNLSSLELGDSALYFCASSVRTESNEQFFGPGTRLTVL.